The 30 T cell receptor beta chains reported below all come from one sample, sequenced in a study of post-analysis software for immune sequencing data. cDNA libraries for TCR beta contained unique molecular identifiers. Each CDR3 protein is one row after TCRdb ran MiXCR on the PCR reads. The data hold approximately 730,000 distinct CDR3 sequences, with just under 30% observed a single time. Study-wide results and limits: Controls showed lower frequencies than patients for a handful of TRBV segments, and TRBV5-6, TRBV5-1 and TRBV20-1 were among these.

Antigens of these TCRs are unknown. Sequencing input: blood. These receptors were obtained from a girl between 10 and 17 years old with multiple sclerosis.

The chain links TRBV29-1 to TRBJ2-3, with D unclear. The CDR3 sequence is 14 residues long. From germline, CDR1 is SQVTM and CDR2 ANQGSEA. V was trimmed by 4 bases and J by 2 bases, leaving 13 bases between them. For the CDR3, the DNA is TGCAGCGTTGTCCCGGGCGCGTCCACAGATACGCAGTATTTT. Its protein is CSVVPGASTDTQYF.

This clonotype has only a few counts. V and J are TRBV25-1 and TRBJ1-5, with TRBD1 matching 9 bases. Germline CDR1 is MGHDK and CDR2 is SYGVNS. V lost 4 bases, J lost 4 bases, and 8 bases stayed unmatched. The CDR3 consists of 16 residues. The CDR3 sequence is CASSASGTGSNQPQHF. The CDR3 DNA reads TGTGCCAGCAGTGCCTCCGGGACAGGGTCAAATCAGCCCCAGCATTTT.

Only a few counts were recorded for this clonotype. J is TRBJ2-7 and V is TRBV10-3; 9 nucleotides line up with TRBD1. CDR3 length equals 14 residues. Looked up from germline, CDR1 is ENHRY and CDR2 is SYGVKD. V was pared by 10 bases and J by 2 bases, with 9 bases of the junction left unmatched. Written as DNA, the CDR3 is TGTGCCAGACACTCCGGGACAGGGCCCTACGAGCAGTACTTC. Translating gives CARHSGTGPYEQYF.

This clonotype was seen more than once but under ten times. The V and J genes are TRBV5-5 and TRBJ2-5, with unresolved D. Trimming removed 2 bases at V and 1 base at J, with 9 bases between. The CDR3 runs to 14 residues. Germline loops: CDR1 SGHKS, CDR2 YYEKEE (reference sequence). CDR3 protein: CASSFPTIQETQYF. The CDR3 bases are TGTGCCAGCAGCTTTCCGACGATCCAAGAGACCCAGTACTTC.

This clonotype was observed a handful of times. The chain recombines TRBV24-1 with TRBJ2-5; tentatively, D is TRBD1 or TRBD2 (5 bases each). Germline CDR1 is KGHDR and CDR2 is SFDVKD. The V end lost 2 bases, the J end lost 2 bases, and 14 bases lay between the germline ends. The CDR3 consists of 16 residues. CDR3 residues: CATSDSTGTYQETQYF. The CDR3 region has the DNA TGTGCCACCAGTGATTCGACCGGGACCTATCAAGAGACCCAGTACTTC.

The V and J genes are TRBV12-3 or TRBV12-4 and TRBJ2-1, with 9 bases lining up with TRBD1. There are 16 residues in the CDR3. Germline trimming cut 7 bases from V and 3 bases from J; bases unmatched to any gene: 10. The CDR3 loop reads CASTGTWTGVYNEQFF. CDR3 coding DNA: TGTGCCAGCACCGGGACATGGACAGGGGTCTACAATGAGCAGTTCTTC.

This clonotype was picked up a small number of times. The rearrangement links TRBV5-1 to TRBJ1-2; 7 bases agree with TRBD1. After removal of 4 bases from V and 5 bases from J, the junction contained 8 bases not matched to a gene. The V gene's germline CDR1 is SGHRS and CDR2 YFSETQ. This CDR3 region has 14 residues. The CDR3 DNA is TGCGCCAGCAGCGACGGACAGGCTCTATATGGCTACACCTTC. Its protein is CASSDGQALYGYTF.

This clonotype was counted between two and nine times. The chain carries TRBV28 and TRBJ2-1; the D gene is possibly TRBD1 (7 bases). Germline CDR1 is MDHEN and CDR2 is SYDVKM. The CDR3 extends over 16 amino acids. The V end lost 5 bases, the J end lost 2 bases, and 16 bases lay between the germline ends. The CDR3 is CASSTYRGGTYNEQFF. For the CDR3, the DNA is TGTGCCAGCAGTACCTACAGGGGCGGGACCTACAATGAGCAGTTCTTC.

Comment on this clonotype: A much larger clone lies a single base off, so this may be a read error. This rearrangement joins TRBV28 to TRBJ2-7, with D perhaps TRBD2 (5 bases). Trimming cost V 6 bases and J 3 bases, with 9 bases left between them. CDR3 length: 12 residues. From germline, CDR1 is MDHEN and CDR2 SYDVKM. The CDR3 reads CASRDSCYEQYF. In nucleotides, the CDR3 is TGTGCCAGCAGGGACTCCTGCTACGAGCAGTACTTC. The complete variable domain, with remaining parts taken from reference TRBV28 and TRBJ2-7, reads DVKVTQSSRYLVKRTGEKVFLECVQDMDHENMFWYRQDPGLGLRLIYFSYDVKMKEKGDIPEGYSVSREKKERFSLILESASTNQTSMYLCASRDSCYEQYFGPGTRLTVT.

CDR3 residues: CASSAGQANYGYTF. The CDR3 nucleotides read TGTGCCAGCAGCGCGGGACAGGCCAACTATGGCTACACCTTC. The chain has TRBV7-9 and TRBJ1-2; TRBD1 agrees at 8 bases. With V trimmed by 5 bases and J by 2 bases, 4 bases remained unmatched. The germline CDR1 and CDR2 sequences are SEHNR and FQNEAQ (reference sequence). The CDR3 has 14 amino acids.

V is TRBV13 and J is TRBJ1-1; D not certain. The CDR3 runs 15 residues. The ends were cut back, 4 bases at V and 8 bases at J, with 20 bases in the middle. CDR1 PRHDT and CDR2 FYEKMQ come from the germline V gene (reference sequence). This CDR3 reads CASSSDGLGLGEAFF. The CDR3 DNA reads TGTGCCAGCAGCTCCGATGGGTTAGGGCTTGGAGAAGCTTTCTTT.

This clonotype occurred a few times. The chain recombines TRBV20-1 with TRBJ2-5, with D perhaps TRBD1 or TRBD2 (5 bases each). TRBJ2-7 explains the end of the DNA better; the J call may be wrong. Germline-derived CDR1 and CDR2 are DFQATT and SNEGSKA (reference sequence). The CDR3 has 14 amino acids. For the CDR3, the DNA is TGCAGTGCTAGACCGCCGGGGCAGGGATACGAGCAGTACTTC. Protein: CSARPPGQGYEQYF.

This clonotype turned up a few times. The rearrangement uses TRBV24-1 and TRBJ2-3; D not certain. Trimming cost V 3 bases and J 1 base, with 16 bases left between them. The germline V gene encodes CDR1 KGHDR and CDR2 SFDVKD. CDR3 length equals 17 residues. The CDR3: CATSDPRKPPGTDTQYF. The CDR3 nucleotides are TGTGCCACCAGTGATCCCCGAAAGCCTCCTGGCACAGATACGCAGTATTTT.

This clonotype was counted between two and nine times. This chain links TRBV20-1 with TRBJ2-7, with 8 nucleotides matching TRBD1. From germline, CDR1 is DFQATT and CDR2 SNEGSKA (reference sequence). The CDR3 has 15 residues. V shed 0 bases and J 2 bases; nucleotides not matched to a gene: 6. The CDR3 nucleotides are TGCAGTGCTAGAGATCTAGGACAGGGCCCCTACGAGCAGTACTTC. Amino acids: CSARDLGQGPYEQYF.

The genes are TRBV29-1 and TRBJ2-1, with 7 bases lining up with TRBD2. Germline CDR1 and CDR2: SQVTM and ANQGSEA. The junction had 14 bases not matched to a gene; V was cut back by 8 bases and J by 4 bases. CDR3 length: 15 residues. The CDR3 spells CSHARGGSIYNEQFF. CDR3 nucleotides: TGCAGCCATGCCCGGGGCGGGAGTATATACAATGAGCAGTTCTTC.

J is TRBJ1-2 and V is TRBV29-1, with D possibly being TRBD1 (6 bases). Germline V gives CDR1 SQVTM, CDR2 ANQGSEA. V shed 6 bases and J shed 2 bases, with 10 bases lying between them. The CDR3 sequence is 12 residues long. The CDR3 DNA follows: TGCAGCGTGGGGGACACAAACTATGGCTACACCTTC. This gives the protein CSVGDTNYGYTF.

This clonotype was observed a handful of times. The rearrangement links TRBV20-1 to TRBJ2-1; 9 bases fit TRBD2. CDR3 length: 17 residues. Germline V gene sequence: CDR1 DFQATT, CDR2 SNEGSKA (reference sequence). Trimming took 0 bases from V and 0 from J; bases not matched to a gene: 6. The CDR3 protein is CSARERLADRSYNEQFF. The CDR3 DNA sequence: TGCAGTGCTAGAGAGCGACTAGCGGATCGCTCCTACAATGAGCAGTTCTTC.

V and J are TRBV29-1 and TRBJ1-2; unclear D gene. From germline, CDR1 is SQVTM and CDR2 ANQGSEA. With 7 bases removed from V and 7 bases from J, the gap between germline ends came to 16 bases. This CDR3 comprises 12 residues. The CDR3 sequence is CSALGWRAGYTF. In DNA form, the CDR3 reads TGCAGCGCCCTAGGGTGGCGTGCTGGCTACACCTTC.

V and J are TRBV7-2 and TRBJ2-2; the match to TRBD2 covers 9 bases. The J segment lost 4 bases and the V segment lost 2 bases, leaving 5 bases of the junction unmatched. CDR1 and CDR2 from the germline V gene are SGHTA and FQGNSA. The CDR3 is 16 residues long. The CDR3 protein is CASSLLAGGPTGELFF. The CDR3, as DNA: TGTGCCAGCAGCTTACTTGCGGGAGGGCCCACCGGGGAGCTGTTTTTT.

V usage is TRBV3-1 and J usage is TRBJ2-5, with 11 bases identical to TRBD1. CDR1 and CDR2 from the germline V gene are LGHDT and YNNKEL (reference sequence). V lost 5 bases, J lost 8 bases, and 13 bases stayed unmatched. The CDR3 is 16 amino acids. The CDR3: CASSYSQPGQGATQYF. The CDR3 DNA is TGTGCCAGCAGCTACTCACAACCAGGACAGGGGGCTACCCAGTACTTC.

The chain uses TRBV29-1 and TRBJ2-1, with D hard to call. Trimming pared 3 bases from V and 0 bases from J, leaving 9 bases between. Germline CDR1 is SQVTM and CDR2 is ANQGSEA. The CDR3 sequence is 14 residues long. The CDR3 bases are TGCAGCGTTGAGATGGCGAGCTCCTACAATGAGCAGTTCTTC. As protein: CSVEMASSYNEQFF.

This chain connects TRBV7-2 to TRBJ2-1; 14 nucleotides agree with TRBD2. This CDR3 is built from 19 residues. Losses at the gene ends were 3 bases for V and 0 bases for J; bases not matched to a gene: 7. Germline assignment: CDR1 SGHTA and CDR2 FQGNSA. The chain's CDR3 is CASSLTSGRAFSSYNEQFF. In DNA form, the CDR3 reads TGTGCCAGCAGCTTGACTAGCGGGAGGGCCTTCAGCTCCTACAATGAGCAGTTCTTC.

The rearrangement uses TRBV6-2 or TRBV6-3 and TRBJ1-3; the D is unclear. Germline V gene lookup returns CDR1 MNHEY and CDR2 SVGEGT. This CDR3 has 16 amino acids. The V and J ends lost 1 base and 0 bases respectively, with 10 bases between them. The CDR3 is CASSYFLGSSGNTIYF. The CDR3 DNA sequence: TGTGCCAGCAGTTACTTTCTCGGAAGCTCTGGAAACACCATATATTTT.

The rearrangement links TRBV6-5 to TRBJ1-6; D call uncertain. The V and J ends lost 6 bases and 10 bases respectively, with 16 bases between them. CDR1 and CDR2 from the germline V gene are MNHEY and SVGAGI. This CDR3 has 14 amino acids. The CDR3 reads CASSSGPPCSPLHF. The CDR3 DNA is TGTGCCAGCAGCTCCGGCCCGCCCTGCTCACCCCTCCACTTT.

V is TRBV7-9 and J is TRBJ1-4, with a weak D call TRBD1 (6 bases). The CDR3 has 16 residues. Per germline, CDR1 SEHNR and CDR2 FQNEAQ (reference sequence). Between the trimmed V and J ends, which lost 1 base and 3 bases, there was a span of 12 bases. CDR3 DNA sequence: TGTGCCAGCAGCTTAGAGCCGCCAGGGGCTAATGAAAAACTGTTTTTT. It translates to CASSLEPPGANEKLFF.

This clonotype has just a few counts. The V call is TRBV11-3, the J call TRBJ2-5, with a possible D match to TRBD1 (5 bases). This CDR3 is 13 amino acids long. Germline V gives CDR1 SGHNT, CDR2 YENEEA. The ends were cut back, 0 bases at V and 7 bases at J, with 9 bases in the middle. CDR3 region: CASSLETRGTQYF. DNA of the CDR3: TGTGCCAGCAGCTTAGAGACAAGGGGGACCCAGTACTTC.

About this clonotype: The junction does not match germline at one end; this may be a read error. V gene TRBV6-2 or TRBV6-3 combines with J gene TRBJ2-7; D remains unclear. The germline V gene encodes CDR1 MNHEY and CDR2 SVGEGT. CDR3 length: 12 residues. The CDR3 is CVSSWAVTEQYF. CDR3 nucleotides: TGTGTCAGCAGTTGGGCAGTCACCGAGCAGTACTTC.

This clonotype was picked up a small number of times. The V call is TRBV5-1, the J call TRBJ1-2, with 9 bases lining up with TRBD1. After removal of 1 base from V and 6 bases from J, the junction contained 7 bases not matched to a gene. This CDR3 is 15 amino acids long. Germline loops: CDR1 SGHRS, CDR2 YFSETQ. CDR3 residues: CASSLLVTGGDGYTF. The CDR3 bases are TGCGCCAGCAGCTTGTTGGTTACAGGGGGCGATGGCTACACCTTC.

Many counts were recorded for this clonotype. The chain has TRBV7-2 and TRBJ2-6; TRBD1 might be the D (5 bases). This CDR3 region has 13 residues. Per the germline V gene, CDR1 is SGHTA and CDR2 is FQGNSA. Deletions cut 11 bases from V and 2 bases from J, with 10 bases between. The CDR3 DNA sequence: TGTGCCGTAGGGGCGGCTGGGGCCAACGTCCTGACTTTC. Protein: CAVGAAGANVLTF.

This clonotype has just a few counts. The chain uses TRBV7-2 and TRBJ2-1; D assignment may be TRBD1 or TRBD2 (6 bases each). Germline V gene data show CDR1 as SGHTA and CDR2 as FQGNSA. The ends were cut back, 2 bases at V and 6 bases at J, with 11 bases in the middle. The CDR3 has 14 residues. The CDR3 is CASSLTGAINEQFF. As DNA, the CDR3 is TGTGCCAGCAGCTTAACGGGGGCGATCAATGAGCAGTTCTTC.